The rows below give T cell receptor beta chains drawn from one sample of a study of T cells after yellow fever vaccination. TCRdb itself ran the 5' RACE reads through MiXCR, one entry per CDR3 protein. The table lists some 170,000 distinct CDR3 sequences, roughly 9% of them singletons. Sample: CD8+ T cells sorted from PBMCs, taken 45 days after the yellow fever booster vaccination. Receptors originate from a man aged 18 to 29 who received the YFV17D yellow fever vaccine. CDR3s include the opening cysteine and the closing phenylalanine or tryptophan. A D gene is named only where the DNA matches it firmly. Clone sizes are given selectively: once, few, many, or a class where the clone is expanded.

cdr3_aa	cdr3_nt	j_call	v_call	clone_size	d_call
CASSYYPLAGGTDTQYF	TGTGCCAGCAGCTACTATCCCCTAGCGGGGGGGACAGATACGCAGTATTTT	TRBJ2-3	TRBV7-3	few	TRBD2
CASKRGEHTDTQYF	TGTGCCAGCAAACGGGGGGAACACACAGATACGCAGTATTTT	TRBJ2-3	TRBV6-4	many	TRBD2
CASSLVAGTADTQYF	TGTGCCAGCAGTTTAGTGGCGGGCACGGCAGATACGCAGTATTTT	TRBJ2-3	TRBV6-5	NA	NA
CASTRMGGRTDTQYF	TGTGCCAGCACCAGAATGGGGGGCCGAACAGATACGCAGTATTTT	TRBJ2-3	TRBV2	many	NA
CASRQGGGGSTDTQYF	TGCGCCAGCAGACAAGGAGGGGGGGGCTCCACAGATACGCAGTATTTT	TRBJ2-3	TRBV5-1	NA	NA
CASSVTGGVTDTQYF	TGTGCCAGCAGCGTTACGGGGGGGGTTACAGATACGCAGTATTTT	TRBJ2-3	TRBV9	few	TRBD2
CASSHRMVDTQYF	TGTGCCAGCAGTCATCGGATGGTGGATACGCAGTATTTT	TRBJ2-3	TRBV6-6	few	NA
CASSARGRDTQYF	TGTGCCAGCAGCGCCCGGGGCAGGGATACGCAGTATTTT	TRBJ2-3	TRBV6-5	NA	NA
CASSQGSGLFDTQYF	TGTGCCAGCAGCCAAGGGAGCGGTTTGTTCGATACGCAGTATTTT	TRBJ2-3	TRBV4-2	NA	NA
CASTRPNQPQHF	TGTGCCAGCACCCGGCCAAATCAGCCCCAGCATTTT	TRBJ1-5	TRBV12-3/TRBV12-4	few	NA
CASTPRGGPIADTQYF	TGTGCCAGCACGCCTCGCGGGGGGCCGATAGCAGATACGCAGTATTTT	TRBJ2-3	TRBV13	few	TRBD2
CASSPPGQGATYTF	TGCGCCAGCAGCCCCCCCGGGCAGGGGGCAACCTACACCTTC	TRBJ1-2	TRBV4-1	NA	TRBD1
CASSLGDPPNTDTQYF	TGCGCCAGCAGCTTGGGTGACCCTCCAAACACAGATACGCAGTATTTT	TRBJ2-3	TRBV5-1	NA	NA
CASSQSSAGDTQYF	TGCGCCAGCAGCCAGTCTAGCGCCGGAGATACGCAGTATTTT	TRBJ2-3	TRBV4-1	NA	NA
CASSLDPRQASSKETQYF	TGTGCCAGCAGCTTGGACCCCAGACAGGCCTCCTCAAAAGAGACCCAGTACTTC	TRBJ2-5	TRBV7-6	many	NA
CASSQELDVGGTDTQYF	TGCGCCAGCAGCCAAGAGCTGGATGTGGGCGGCACAGATACGCAGTATTTT	TRBJ2-3	TRBV4-1	few	NA
CASSPRTGNTYEQYF	TGCGCCAGCAGCCCGAGGACAGGCAATACCTACGAGCAGTACTTC	TRBJ2-7	TRBV4-1	NA	TRBD1
CASSVASVADPYNEQFF	TGTGCCAGCAGTGTCGCGTCCGTGGCAGACCCATACAATGAGCAGTTCTTC	TRBJ2-1	TRBV6-2/TRBV6-3	few	NA
CASSPEVWETEAFF	TGTGCCAGCAGCCCTGAGGTGTGGGAGACTGAAGCTTTCTTT	TRBJ1-1	TRBV7-2	few	NA
CASSGRISGNTIYF	TGTGCCAGCAGCGGGCGGATTTCTGGAAACACCATATATTTT	TRBJ1-3	TRBV9	few	NA
CASRRLAGGITDTQYF	TGTGCCAGCAGGAGACTAGCGGGGGGCATCACAGATACGCAGTATTTT	TRBJ2-3	TRBV2	few	TRBD2
CASRVDSFYEQYF	TGTGCCAGCAGGGTGGACAGTTTCTACGAGCAGTACTTC	TRBJ2-7	TRBV2	NA	NA
CASSVVGLSTDTQYF	TGTGCCAGCAGCGTAGTGGGCTTATCCACAGATACGCAGTATTTT	TRBJ2-3	TRBV9	NA	NA
CASSQTGAVYEQYF	TGTGCCAGCAGCCAAACCGGGGCGGTATACGAGCAGTACTTC	TRBJ2-7	TRBV3-1	once	NA
CASSSGTSGGPFQETQYF	TGTGCCAGCAGCTCCGGGACTAGCGGGGGGCCTTTCCAAGAGACCCAGTACTTC	TRBJ2-5	TRBV11-2	few	TRBD2
CASRTQYNRWPFFRSKVSTETQYF	TGTGCCAGCAGGACTCAATACAACCGATGGCCGTTTTTTAGGTCCAAAGTTTCCACAGAGACCCAGTACTTC	TRBJ2-5	TRBV5-6	NA	NA
CASSLGGTMNTEAFF	TGCGCCAGCAGCTTGGGGGGGACGATGAACACTGAAGCTTTCTTT	TRBJ1-1	TRBV5-1	NA	NA
CASSHQGTNYGYTF	TGCGCCAGCAGCCATCAGGGAACCAACTATGGCTACACCTTC	TRBJ1-2	TRBV4-3	many	NA
CASSYAETYNEQFF	TGTGCCAGCAGCTATGCAGAGACCTACAATGAGCAGTTCTTC	TRBJ2-1	TRBV11-2	few	NA
CASSETRYGYTF	TGTGCCAGCAGCGAAACCCGCTATGGCTACACCTTC	TRBJ1-2	TRBV7-9	many	NA
CASSYRAYSPLHF	TGTGCCAGCAGTTACAGGGCATATTCACCCCTCCACTTT	TRBJ1-6	TRBV6-5	few	NA
CASSLDGYTLGDIQYF	TGTGCCAGCAGCTTAGATGGGTATACTCTGGGGGACATTCAGTACTTC	TRBJ2-4	TRBV11-2	few	NA
CASANRTKDRAAATNEKLFF	TGTGCCAGCGCCAACCGCACGAAGGACAGGGCCGCCGCAACTAATGAAAAACTGTTTTTT	TRBJ1-4	TRBV6-2/TRBV6-3	NA	TRBD1
CASSGTGGPYEQYF	TGTGCCAGTAGCGGGACAGGGGGCCCCTACGAGCAGTACTTC	TRBJ2-7	TRBV19	NA	TRBD1
CASSEARTPQNTEAFF	TGTGCCAGCAGTGAAGCACGGACGCCTCAGAACACTGAAGCTTTCTTT	TRBJ1-1	TRBV2	few	NA
CASGEWVAVEQFF	TGTGCCAGTGGGGAATGGGTTGCTGTTGAGCAGTTCTTC	TRBJ2-1	TRBV6-2/TRBV6-3	NA	NA
CASSTAYEQYF	TGTGCCAGCAGCACAGCCTACGAGCAGTACTTC	TRBJ2-7	TRBV7-9	few	NA
CASSLAVTATDTQYF	TGTGCCAGCAGTTTAGCGGTTACTGCCACAGATACGCAGTATTTT	TRBJ2-3	TRBV12-3/TRBV12-4	NA	NA
CASSQMSDEQFF	TGCGCCAGCAGCCAAATGAGCGATGAGCAGTTCTTC	TRBJ2-1	TRBV4-1	NA	NA
CASSGFWDRQETQYF	TGTGCCAGCAGTGGTTTTTGGGACAGACAAGAGACCCAGTACTTC	TRBJ2-5	TRBV6-1	many	TRBD1
CASSQEGREETQYF	TGCGCCAGCAGCCAAGAGGGCAGGGAAGAGACCCAGTACTTC	TRBJ2-5	TRBV4-1	few	NA
CASSQVPQGTDTQYF	TGTGCCAGCAGCCAGGTCCCCCAGGGCACAGATACGCAGTATTTT	TRBJ2-3	TRBV7-9	few	NA
CASSEGGLSTEAFF	TGCGCCAGCAGTGAAGGAGGGCTTAGCACTGAAGCTTTCTTT	TRBJ1-1	TRBV10-1	few	NA
CASSFQLDMGPGELFF	TGTGCCAGCAGTTTCCAACTCGACATGGGTCCCGGGGAGCTGTTTTTT	TRBJ2-2	TRBV27	NA	NA
CSVLVWDTQYF	TGCAGCGTCCTCGTGTGGGATACGCAGTATTTT	TRBJ2-3	TRBV29-1	few	NA
CASSYSMGRAETQYF	TGTGCCAGCAGTTACTCGATGGGCAGGGCAGAGACCCAGTACTTC	TRBJ2-5	TRBV6-5	few	NA
CASSPEASDSYNEQFF	TGTGCCAGCAGTCCTGAGGCTAGCGACTCCTACAATGAGCAGTTCTTC	TRBJ2-1	TRBV27	NA	NA
CASRKRDTHLLGQPQHF	TGTGCCAGCAGGAAACGGGACACCCATCTACTTGGTCAGCCCCAGCATTTT	TRBJ1-5	TRBV12-3/TRBV12-4	NA	NA
CASSTGEAQPQHF	TGTGCCAGCAGTACGGGAGAGGCTCAGCCCCAGCATTTT	TRBJ1-5	TRBV6-5	NA	NA
CASTTPSGRDYEQYF	TGTGCCAGCACCACACCGTCCGGACGTGACTACGAGCAGTACTTC	TRBJ2-7	TRBV7-2	NA	NA
CSASRVLSNSPLHF	TGCAGTGCTAGTAGGGTCCTTTCTAATTCACCCCTCCACTTT	TRBJ1-6	TRBV20-1	few	NA
CATGRVNTGELFF	TGTGCCACTGGGCGAGTGAACACCGGGGAGCTGTTTTTT	TRBJ2-2	TRBV6-2/TRBV6-3	many	NA
CATESGELFF	TGTGCCACGGAGTCCGGGGAGCTGTTTTTT	TRBJ2-2	TRBV19	NA	NA
CASSILGSSYNEQFF	TGTGCCAGTAGTATACTGGGTAGCTCCTACAATGAGCAGTTCTTC	TRBJ2-1	TRBV19	once	NA
CASSQVPGRTEAFF	TGTGCCAGCAGCCAAGTACCTGGGAGGACTGAAGCTTTCTTT	TRBJ1-1	TRBV4-2	NA	NA
CASSQATGAAGYGYTF	TGCGCCAGCAGCCAAGCCACAGGGGCGGCTGGCTATGGCTACACCTTC	TRBJ1-2	TRBV4-1	NA	TRBD1
CASSSRENTVDGYTF	TGTGCCAGCAGCTCCCGCGAAAACACAGTCGATGGCTACACCTTC	TRBJ1-2	TRBV7-8	few	NA
CASSQVRDATRGDGYTF	TGCGCCAGCAGCCAAGTCCGGGACGCTACACGAGGGGATGGCTACACCTTC	TRBJ1-2	TRBV4-1	NA	NA
CSARGEDSPLHF	TGCAGTGCTAGAGGGGAGGATTCACCCCTCCACTTT	TRBJ1-6	TRBV20-1	NA	NA